Listed below are T cell receptor beta chains from one sample, sequenced in a study of T cell responses to AZD1222 COVID-19 vaccine. The assay was immunoSEQ multiplex PCR, and TCRdb's table has in-frame clones only and misses some. This table holds 150,000 to 250,000 clones, approximately 93% found once. The sample consisted of peripheral blood, taken 28 days after the second AZD1222 dose. The source is an adult who received the AZD1222 COVID-19 vaccine. CDR3s include the opening cysteine and the closing phenylalanine or tryptophan. A D gene is named only where the DNA matches it firmly. Size tells how often a clone was seen (once, few, many) or the class of an expanded clone, and some rows leave it out.

V gene	D gene	clone size	J gene	CDR3 protein	CDR3 DNA
TRBV27	-	-	TRBJ1-5	CASSLLGTYSNQPQHF	TGTGCCAGCAGTTTATTAGGGACGTATAGCAATCAGCCCCAGCATTTT
TRBV5-1	-	-	TRBJ1-5	CASSPADFNQPQHF	TGCGCCAGCAGCCCCGCAGATTTTAATCAGCCCCAGCATTTT
TRBV7-2	-	-	TRBJ2-1	CASSLFRGEQFF	TGTGCCAGCAGCTTATTCCGTGGTGAGCAGTTCTTC
TRBV10-1	TRBD1	-	TRBJ1-1	CASSESPGQGDKAFF	TGCGCCAGCAGTGAGAGTCCGGGACAGGGGGACAAAGCTTTCTTT
TRBV5-1	TRBD1	-	TRBJ1-6	CASSPDRGQKSPLHF	TGCGCCAGCAGCCCAGACAGGGGGCAAAAATCACCCCTCCACTTT
TRBV24-1	TRBD1	-	TRBJ1-6	CATGIWTGLSPLHF	TGTGCCACCGGGATTTGGACAGGGCTATCACCCCTCCACTTT
TRBV3-1/TRBV3-2	-	-	TRBJ1-2	CASSQVGGVYGYTF	TGTGCCAGCAGCCAAGTGGGGGGTGTCTATGGCTACACCTTC
TRBV7-2	TRBD2	-	TRBJ2-5	CASNIAGGPWETQYF	TGTGCCAGCAACATAGCGGGGGGGCCATGGGAGACCCAGTACTTC
TRBV5-1	TRBD2	-	TRBJ2-3	CASSLGLAGATTDTQYF	TGCGCCAGCAGCTTAGGACTAGCGGGGGCGACCACAGATACGCAGTATTTT
TRBV11-2	-	-	TRBJ2-4	CASSLELGEAKNIQYF	TGTGCCAGCAGCTTAGAGTTGGGGGAAGCCAAAAACATTCAGTACTTC
TRBV6-5	-	-	TRBJ1-3	CASSATRDPGNTIYF	TGTGCCAGCAGCGCTACCAGGGATCCTGGAAACACCATATATTTT
TRBV7-9	TRBD1	-	TRBJ2-7	CASSDTDRGGKQYF	TGTGCCAGCAGCGACACAGACAGGGGCGGTAAGCAGTACTTC
TRBV7-2	TRBD1	-	TRBJ1-5	CASSLVGGGQGNQPQHF	TGTGCCAGCAGCTTAGTGGGGGGGGGACAGGGCAATCAGCCCCAGCATTTT
TRBV6-5	-	-	TRBJ1-1	CASTVGVMNTEAFF	TGTGCCAGCACGGTCGGGGTCATGAACACTGAAGCTTTCTTT
TRBV28	TRBD1	-	TRBJ1-3	CASTPTGGGNTIYF	TGTGCCAGCACTCCTACAGGGGGCGGAAACACCATATATTTT
TRBV28	-	-	TRBJ1-4	CASSGGALREKLFF	TGTGCCAGCAGCGGGGGCGCACTGAGAGAAAAACTGTTTTTT
TRBV10-1	-	-	TRBJ1-5	CAIPDRPQHF	TGCGCCATCCCCGACAGGCCCCAGCATTTT
TRBV6-5	-	-	TRBJ2-1	CASRPPAARYNEQFF	TGTGCCAGCAGGCCCCCGGCCGCCCGATACAATGAGCAGTTCTTC
TRBV5-1	-	-	TRBJ1-5	CASSLDSGDPQHF	TGCGCCAGCAGCTTGGATTCGGGGGACCCCCAGCATTTT
TRBV19	-	-	TRBJ2-5	CASSKNRQGAGGNQYF	TGTGCCAGCTCGAAGAATCGACAGGGTGCGGGGGGTAACCAGTACTTC
TRBV6-5	-	-	TRBJ1-1	CASSRTVMNTEAFF	TGTGCCAGCAGCCGGACTGTCATGAACACTGAAGCTTTCTTT
TRBV11-3	TRBD2	-	TRBJ2-1	CASSLAQVGGGYNEQFF	TGTGCCAGCAGCTTAGCCCAAGTCGGGGGGGGCTACAATGAGCAGTTCTTC
TRBV19	-	-	TRBJ2-6	CASSITRRGSGANVLTF	TGTGCCAGTAGTATAACTCGTCGGGGCTCTGGGGCCAACGTCCTGACTTTC
TRBV4-2	-	-	TRBJ1-5	CASSQAPGISNQPQHF	TGTGCCAGCAGCCAAGCTCCCGGCATCAGCAATCAGCCCCAGCATTTT
TRBV7-9	TRBD1	-	TRBJ1-1	CASSLQGARDTEAFF	TGTGCCAGCAGCTTACAGGGGGCAAGGGACACTGAAGCTTTCTTT
TRBV27	-	-	TRBJ1-2	CASSFKRSRPYGYTF	TGTGCCAGCAGTTTTAAAAGGAGCAGACCCTATGGCTACACCTTC
TRBV7-3	-	-	TRBJ2-3	CASSLNQGTDTQYF	TGTGCCAGCAGCTTAAACCAGGGGACAGATACGCAGTATTTT
TRBV4-3	-	-	TRBJ2-3	CASSQDRSFRDTQYF	TGCGCCAGCAGCCAAGATAGGAGCTTTAGAGATACGCAGTATTTT
TRBV7-9	TRBD1	-	TRBJ1-2	CASSVQLTGIYGYTF	TGTGCCAGCAGCGTCCAATTGACAGGGATCTATGGCTACACCTTC
TRBV7-7	-	-	TRBJ2-1	CASSLDTGNEQFF	TGTGCCAGCAGCTTAGACACGGGCAATGAGCAGTTCTTC
TRBV10-3	-	once	TRBJ2-3	CAISERHGGADTQYF	TGTGCCATCAGTGAACGGCATGGAGGGGCAGATACGCAGTATTTT
TRBV9	TRBD1	-	TRBJ1-6	CASSAGQGESPLHF	TGTGCCAGCAGCGCCGGACAGGGCGAATCACCCCTCCACTTT
TRBV27	-	-	TRBJ1-5	CASSLEENQPQHF	TGTGCCAGCAGTTTAGAGGAGAATCAGCCCCAGCATTTT
TRBV7-6	-	-	TRBJ2-4	CASSLIAAGNIQYF	TGTGCCAGCAGCTTAATAGCGGCAGGCAACATTCAGTACTTC
TRBV28	TRBD2	-	TRBJ2-3	CASSTTSTDTQYF	TGTGCCAGCAGTACGACTAGCACGGATACGCAGTATTTT
TRBV5-6	TRBD1	-	TRBJ2-1	CASSGGTGNEQFF	TGTGCCAGCAGCGGGGGGACAGGGAATGAGCAGTTCTTC
TRBV7-2	-	-	TRBJ1-5	CASSLAAGEQPQHF	TGTGCCAGCAGCTTAGCGGCAGGAGAGCAGCCCCAGCATTTT
TRBV4-1	TRBD1	-	TRBJ2-2	CASSHVDRGITGELFF	TGCGCCAGCAGCCATGTTGACAGGGGGATCACCGGGGAGCTGTTTTTT
TRBV7-9	-	-	TRBJ2-7	CASQGIPLSGYEQYF	TGTGCCAGCCAGGGTATCCCCTTGTCGGGTTACGAGCAGTACTTC
TRBV7-9	TRBD1	-	TRBJ2-7	CASSPGQGQTYEQYF	TGTGCCAGCAGCCCCGGACAGGGCCAAACCTACGAGCAGTACTTC